Below, 14 T cell receptor beta chains from the same sample are listed, as sequenced in a study of T cells in Graves' hyperthyroidism and ophthalmopathy. There were TCR beta CDR3 regions amplified from RNA transcripts. An initial round of RT-PCR targeting the TCR CDR3 relied on the HTBI primer set. TCRdb re-called the multiplex PCR reads with MiXCR, one entry per CDR3 protein. In the table there are some 760,000 distinct CDR3 sequences, 14% of which are singletons. Specimen: blood. These receptors all stem from a woman aged 18-30 years with Graves' hyperthyroidism.

This clonotype was found many times. The rearrangement joins TRBV7-9 to TRBJ2-5; possibly TRBD1 or TRBD2 for D (5 bases each). CDR1 is SEHNR and CDR2 is FQNEAQ in the germline V gene (reference sequence). Trimming stripped 6 bases from V and 5 bases from J, with 13 bases between. This CDR3 spans 13 amino acids. CDR3 protein: CASRGTGLETQYF. The DNA for the CDR3 is TGTGCCAGCAGGGGAACGGGGCTGGAGACCCAGTACTTC.

This chain links TRBV5-1 with TRBJ1-2; 9 positions match TRBD1. The CDR3 covers 15 residues. J lost 1 base, V lost 3 bases, and 4 bases had no gene match. Germline V gene data show CDR1 as SGHRS and CDR2 as YFSETQ. The CDR3 DNA reads TGCGCCAGCAGCTCGGACAGGGGTGATAACTATGGCTACACCTTC. Translation gives CASSSDRGDNYGYTF.

A few counts support this clonotype. The chain is built from TRBV6-9 and TRBJ2-2; D perhaps matches TRBD1 (6 bases). This CDR3 region has 15 residues. Germline V gene data show CDR1 as MNHGY and CDR2 as SVAAGI. V shed 3 bases and J shed 5 bases, with 13 bases lying between them. The CDR3 protein is CASSYTGWLTGELFF. In DNA form, the CDR3 reads TGTGCCAGCAGTTACACAGGGTGGTTGACCGGGGAGCTGTTTTTT.

Written as DNA, the CDR3 is TGTGCCAGCAGCCCTGGGAGACTAGCGGAGACTAGCACAGATACGCAGTATTTT. Translating gives CASSPGRLAETSTDTQYF. This chain links TRBV7-2 with TRBJ2-3; 9 bases align to TRBD2. V dropped 5 bases and J dropped 0; count of bases not matched to a gene: 12. The CDR3 covers 18 residues. Germline CDR1 reads SGHTA; CDR2 reads FQGNSA.

At least ten counts were recorded for this clonotype. The gene calls are TRBV18 and TRBJ1-1; D is unclear. Trimming cost V 6 bases and J 1 base, with 9 bases left between them. There are 13 residues in the CDR3. CDR1 KGHSH and CDR2 LQKENI come from the germline V gene. This CDR3 reads CASSLQKNTEAFF. The CDR3 DNA sequence: TGTGCCAGCTCCCTGCAGAAGAACACTGAAGCTTTCTTT.

This clonotype was recorded many times. CDR3: CASSPSSGRGQETQYF. The CDR3 nucleotides are TGTGCCAGCAGTCCCTCTAGCGGGAGGGGTCAAGAGACCCAGTACTTC. The gene calls are TRBV27 and TRBJ2-5, with 12 bases aligning to TRBD2. CDR1 and CDR2 (germline): MNHEY, SMNVEV (reference sequence). The CDR3 contains 16 residues. Trimming took 5 bases from V and 2 from J; bases not matched to a gene: 6.

The sample holds many counts of this clonotype. The chain is built from TRBV11-3 and TRBJ1-2; perhaps TRBD1 as D (6 bases). CDR1 is SGHNT and CDR2 is YENEEA in the germline V gene. CDR3 length: 18 amino acids. The ends were cut back, 0 bases at V and 0 bases at J, with 17 bases in the middle. The CDR3: CASSLEISQGSPNYGYTF. The CDR3 DNA is TGTGCCAGCAGCTTAGAGATTTCACAGGGAAGTCCTAACTATGGCTACACCTTC. Looking up the rest from reference TRBV11-3 and TRBJ1-2 gives the full variable domain: EAGVVQSPRYKIIEKKQPVAFWCNPISGHNTLYWYLQNLGQGPELLIRYENEEAVDDSQLPKDRFSAERLKGVDSTLKIQPAELGDSAVYLCASSLEISQGSPNYGYTFGSGTRLTVV.

This clonotype was recorded a few times. This sequence joins TRBV29-1 and TRBJ1-2; no reliable D call. Germline loops: CDR1 SQVTM, CDR2 ANQGSEA. This CDR3 spans 15 amino acids. V was trimmed by 0 bases and J by 0 bases, leaving 11 bases between them. The CDR3 region is CSVEDQARANYGYTF. CDR3 bases: TGCAGCGTTGAAGATCAGGCCAGAGCTAACTATGGCTACACCTTC. The entire variable domain, with the rest obtained from reference TRBV29-1 and TRBJ1-2, is as follows: SAVISQKPSRDICQRGTSLTIQCQVDSQVTMMFWYRQQPGQSLTLIATANQGSEATYESGFVIDKFPISRPNLTFSTLTVSNMSPEDSSIYLCSVEDQARANYGYTFGSGTRLTVV.

This clonotype was picked up many times. The J gene is TRBJ1-1, the V gene TRBV5-1; D may be TRBD1 (5 bases). The germline V and J ends were trimmed by 0 bases and 0 bases, with 6 bases remaining between them. This CDR3 is built from 14 residues. Germline assignment: CDR1 SGHRS and CDR2 YFSETQ. CDR3 in DNA: TGCGCCAGCAGCTTGGGGGACGTGAACACTGAAGCTTTCTTT. Protein sequence: CASSLGDVNTEAFF.

This clonotype was observed many times. The V call is TRBV9, the J call TRBJ2-7; weak D call: TRBD1 (5 bases). Germline lookup yields CDR1 SGDLS and CDR2 YYNGEE. V lost 0 bases, J lost 3 bases, and 10 bases lay in between. This CDR3 region has 14 residues. The DNA of the CDR3 is TGTGCCAGCAGCGTAGGTGGAACAGGCTACGAGCAGTACTTC. Amino acids: CASSVGGTGYEQYF.

The chain uses TRBV7-3 and TRBJ2-3, with a possible D match to TRBD2 (5 bases). CDR1 SGHTA and CDR2 FQGTGA come from the germline V gene. This CDR3 has 14 amino acids. V dropped 0 bases and J dropped 3 bases, with 7 bases sitting between them. CDR3 in DNA: TGTGCCAGCAGCTTAACCCTAGCTACAGATACGCAGTATTTT. As protein: CASSLTLATDTQYF. The variable domain in full, completed from reference TRBV7-3 and TRBJ2-3, reads GAGVSQTPSNKVTEKGKYVELRCDPISGHTALYWYRQSLGQGPEFLIYFQGTGAADDSGLPNDRFFAVRPEGSVSTLKIQRTERGDSAVYLCASSLTLATDTQYFGPGTRLTVL.

This clonotype was counted many times. This chain joins TRBV20-1 and TRBJ2-7; a weak D match, TRBD1 (6 bases). V dropped 7 bases and J dropped 1 base, with 11 bases sitting between them. CDR1 and CDR2 (germline): DFQATT, SNEGSKA (reference sequence). This CDR3 has 12 residues. For the CDR3, the DNA is TGCAGTGGGTCAGGGGCTTCCTACGAGCAGTACTTC. Translating gives CSGSGASYEQYF.

This clonotype is a singleton in its sample. The CDR3 here is CASSLGPAVSASYEQFF. In DNA form, the CDR3 reads TGTGCCAGCAGCTTAGGCCCGGCAGTTAGTGCATCCTACGAGCAGTTCTTC. The chain employs TRBV7-2 and TRBJ2-7; unclear D gene. The J call may be in error: the DNA end matches TRBJ2-1 better. Germline V gives CDR1 SGHTA, CDR2 FQGNSA. This CDR3 contains 17 residues.

The chain couples TRBV5-4 to TRBJ1-2; D unresolved. Germline V gene data show CDR1 as SGHNT and CDR2 as YYREEE (reference sequence). The CDR3 has 19 residues. Trimming shortened V by 0 bases and J by 2 bases, and 23 bases separated the two germline ends. The CDR3 loop is CASSLGGPGQGPSNYGYTF. CDR3 sequence (DNA): TGTGCCAGCAGCTTGGGCGGGCCCGGCCAAGGACCCTCAAACTATGGCTACACCTTC.